This T cell receptor beta chain was recorded in a study of T cell responses to AZD1222 COVID-19 vaccine. Broader study findings: It was only a handful of AZD1222 recipients who were seropositive at baseline. The sample set comprised mostly white British donors with more females, and clonal diversity was possibly underestimated. No repertoire was sampled before or during the peak T cell response, only after it. Nearly half of the spike-specific TCRs reportedly recognize variant regions that carry no mutations.

This clone is termed large. The target antigen is unknown. The table came from immunoSEQ multiplex PCR; TCRdb's copy has only in-frame clones and leaves some out. The profile shows approximately 140,000 clones, about 90% of them singletons. The sequencing here drew on peripheral blood, taken 28 days after the second dose of the MenACWY control vaccine. The clonotype comes from an adult who received the MenACWY meningococcal vaccine as a control.

For the CDR3, the DNA is TGTGCCAGCAGCCGGGGGGCGGCCTACGAGCAGTACTTC. The encoded protein is CASSRGAAYEQYF. V and J are TRBV7-6 and TRBJ2-7; D may be TRBD2 (7 bases). With 5 bases removed from V and 2 bases from J, the gap between germline ends came to 10 bases. CDR1 is SGHVS, CDR2 FNYEAQ, per germline. There are 13 residues in the CDR3.